The T cell receptor (beta chain) under discussion was sequenced for a study of blood T cells in healthy people across ages. General study findings and limits: Per million T cells, the diversity of TCR beta decreased roughly linearly as age advanced. It was held that diversity estimates obtained from one million T cells represented underestimates.

With a J-beta primer mix and a sample-barcoded 5' primer, a second PCR ran about 6 to 11 cycles. Each cDNA molecule was tagged by a template-switch adaptor that had 12 random nucleotides. In TCRdb, the 5' RACE reads were re-called with MiXCR into one record per CDR3 protein. The data contain approximately 1.5 million distinct CDR3 sequences, about 31% of them seen just once; the ten biggest clones take up roughly 10%. Comments on this clonotype: Its antigen is as yet unknown.

V lost 6 bases to trimming and J lost 4 bases, with 13 bases between them. Germline CDR1 and CDR2: SGHNT and YYREEE (reference sequence). This CDR3 is built from 13 residues. There were healthy Caucasian individuals from Russia, aged roughly 6 to 100, serving as donors. The V gene is TRBV5-4, the J gene TRBJ1-1; possible D gene TRBD1, 6 bases. The clonotype originates from a woman aged 30 to 39 in good health. Sequenced sample: blood. CDR3 loop: CASTVTGTTEAFF. The CDR3 nucleotides are TGTGCCAGCACCGTTACAGGGACCACTGAAGCTTTCTTT.